This T cell receptor beta chain was profiled in a study of blood T cell repertoires in COVID-19. The J segment lost 0 bases and the V segment lost 4 bases, leaving 1 base of the junction unmatched. Germline V gene data show CDR1 as ENHRY and CDR2 as SYGVKD. The CDR3 has 16 amino acids. In the original analysis: Amplification of reference gene primers provided the estimated nucleated cell counts. Sequencing used immunoSEQ multiplex PCR; TCRdb keeps in-frame clones, though not all of them. V, J and clone size were drawn from that table, and D and trimming were deduced from the DNA. The repertoire has hundreds of thousands of clones, 88% of them found once; the top ten carry roughly 2%. Recruitment covered about 25 US areas and drew participants whose ages spanned about 18 to 100 years. Participant reports of clinical history set cohort assignment.

The source material was PBMCs or T cells enriched from blood (not recorded which). The TCR sequence derives from a woman aged 55-70 years in a cohort exposed to, infected with or recovered from COVID-19 (not recorded which). The chain carries TRBV10-3 and TRBJ2-1, with 12 positions matching TRBD2. CDR3 protein: CAISGTSGDSYNEQFF. CDR3 coding DNA: TGTGCCATCAGTGGGACTAGCGGGGACTCCTACAATGAGCAGTTCTTC.